These 7 T cell receptor beta chains came from one sample sequenced in a study of graft-versus-host responses after intestinal transplantation. The data were produced by immunoSEQ multiplex PCR, yet TCRdb's version contains in-frame clones alone and is incomplete. The sample consists of around 110,000 clones, roughly nine tenths of them appearing once. What these receptors recognize is not known. The source material was unstimulated CD4+ T cells sorted from spleen or lymph node cells, sampled before intestinal transplant. Every receptor here comes from a human donor who received an intestinal transplant.

This chain uses TRBV13 with TRBJ2-3, with 7 bases fitting TRBD2. The CDR3 runs 15 residues. Losses at the gene ends were 6 bases for V and 7 bases for J; bases not matched to a gene: 13. Germline V CDR1 and CDR2: PRHDT, FYEKMQ (reference sequence). The CDR3 spells CASRLTGRAFNTQYF. In DNA, the CDR3 is TGTGCCAGCAGACTAACGGGGAGGGCGTTTAATACGCAGTATTTT.

This chain uses TRBV5-1 with TRBJ2-5; TRBD2 agrees at 7 bases. CDR3 size: 15 residues. V shed 3 bases and J 5 bases; nucleotides not matched to a gene: 10. The V gene's germline CDR1 is SGHRS and CDR2 YFSETQ. The CDR3 loop is CASSSLPQGGETQYF. DNA for the CDR3: TGCGCCAGCAGCTCGTTACCTCAGGGAGGGGAGACCCAGTACTTC.

V usage is TRBV7-2 and J usage is TRBJ2-7; D not resolved. This CDR3 has 12 residues. V gave up 2 bases and J gave up 2 bases, with 4 bases separating them. Per the germline V gene, CDR1 is SGHTA and CDR2 is FQGNSA. The CDR3 nucleotides read TGTGCCAGCAGCTTAACAACCTACGAGCAGTACTTC. It codes for CASSLTTYEQYF.

The chain uses TRBV30 and TRBJ2-6, with TRBD1 matching over 7 bases. Looked up from germline, CDR1 is GTSNPN and CDR2 is SVGIG (reference sequence). CDR3 size: 17 residues. V lost 5 bases to trimming and J lost 0 bases; unmatched junction nucleotides: 10. The CDR3 DNA reads as TGTGCCTGGCACTCGGGACAGCCATTCTCTGGGGCCAACGTCCTGACTTTC. Protein: CAWHSGQPFSGANVLTF.

The rearrangement links TRBV6-5 to TRBJ1-4, with 10 positions matching TRBD1. Germline values: CDR1 MNHEY, CDR2 SVGAGI. V lost 0 bases and J lost 7; bases outside the gene matches: 5. The CDR3 contains 16 residues. The CDR3 DNA reads TGTGCCAGCAGTTACTCGACAGGGGGCGGTCCTGAAAAACTGTTTTTT. Protein product: CASSYSTGGGPEKLFF.

This chain joins TRBV19 and TRBJ2-5, with TRBD1 as a possible D gene (5 bases). V lost 8 bases to trimming and J lost 7 bases, with 17 bases between them. Germline V gene lookup returns CDR1 LNHDA and CDR2 SQIVND (reference sequence). CDR3 length: 13 residues. DNA for the CDR3: TGTGCCAGTTGTCTGGGATCCCAGGGGACCCAGTACTTC. Translation gives CASCLGSQGTQYF.

As for this clone: This sample also contains other DNA sequences that code for the same CDR3. The V call is TRBV15, the J call TRBJ2-7; D perhaps matches TRBD2 (5 bases). The CDR3 has 13 residues. The germline gives CDR1 LNHNV, CDR2 YYDKDF (reference sequence). V lost 0 bases, J lost 6 bases, and 9 bases lay in between. The CDR3 reads CATSRDLAGEQYF. The CDR3 DNA sequence: TGTGCCACCAGCAGAGATTTGGCGGGCGAGCAGTACTTC.